What follows are 20 T cell receptor beta chains derived from one specimen sequenced in a study of cytomegalovirus exposure and HLA in healthy donors. Libraries were prepared by immunoSEQ multiplex PCR; TCRdb keeps only in-frame clonotypes and omits some of them. The sample records tens of thousands of clones, over 85% being singletons. The sequenced sample was PBMCs. These receptors originate from a woman aged 18 to 35 in good health and CMV-seronegative.

The chain carries TRBV19 and TRBJ1-5; TRBD1 might be the D (6 bases). V gave up 4 bases and J gave up 2 bases, with 15 bases separating them. Looked up from germline, CDR1 is LNHDA and CDR2 is SQIVND (reference sequence). The CDR3 sequence is 16 residues long. DNA for the CDR3: TGTGCCAGTAGTACCAATAAGGGACAAGGCAATCAGCCCCAGCATTTT. It encodes CASSTNKGQGNQPQHF.

This chain uses TRBV7-9 with TRBJ2-3; 11 bases line up with TRBD2. There are 19 residues in the CDR3. The V gene end was trimmed by 5 bases and the J gene end by 0 bases; junction bases not matched to a gene: 13. CDR1 SEHNR and CDR2 FQNEAQ come from the germline V gene (reference sequence). CDR3 amino acids: CASSLRRRTSGPSTDTQYF. In nucleotides, the CDR3 is TGTGCCAGCAGCCTCCGTAGGAGGACTAGCGGGCCTAGCACAGATACGCAGTATTTT.

This clone has a handful of counts. V is TRBV5-1 and J is TRBJ1-2; D not resolved. CDR1 SGHRS and CDR2 YFSETQ come from the germline V gene. CDR3 length equals 12 residues. Trimming cost V 3 bases and J 2 bases, with 5 bases left between them. The DNA for the CDR3 is TGCGCCAGCAGCTCAGGAAACTATGGCTACACCTTC. The encoded protein is CASSSGNYGYTF.

The chain recombines TRBV28 with TRBJ1-2; D remains ambiguous. V gave up 5 bases and J gave up 4 bases, with 17 bases separating them. CDR3 length: 15 amino acids. The V gene's germline CDR1 is MDHEN and CDR2 SYDVKM. In nucleotides, the CDR3 is TGTGCCAGCAGTACCATATCCTCGAGAGGCTATGGCTACACCTTC. Residues: CASSTISSRGYGYTF.

The chain carries TRBV5-1 and TRBJ2-7; tentatively, D is TRBD1 (6 bases). CDR1 is SGHRS and CDR2 is YFSETQ in the germline V gene. V lost 0 bases, J lost 1 base, and 17 bases lay in between. The CDR3 loop spans 17 amino acids. The CDR3 DNA is TGCGCCAGCAGCTTGGGCAGGGGACAACTGGGGTCCTACGAGCAGTACTTC. It yields the protein CASSLGRGQLGSYEQYF.

A few counts support this clone. This chain links TRBV5-4 with TRBJ2-3, with D possibly TRBD2 on 7 matching bases. The CDR3 totals 15 residues. Germline V CDR1 and CDR2: SGHNT, YYREEE (reference sequence). V was pared by 7 bases and J by 4 bases, with 19 bases between. The CDR3 DNA follows: TGTGCCAGCTCCCCTGGGGGGGGGCGATCAGATACGCAGTATTTT. Translated: CASSPGGGRSDTQYF. Full variable domain (rest looked up from reference TRBV5-4 and TRBJ2-3): ETGVTQSPTHLIKTRGQQVTLRCSSQSGHNTVSWYQQALGQGPQFIFQYYREEENGRGNFPPRFSGLQFPNYSSELNVNALELDDSALYLCASSPGGGRSDTQYFGPGTRLTVL.

The V gene is TRBV6-1, the J gene TRBJ1-3; unclear D gene. This CDR3 comprises 15 residues. Germline assignment: CDR1 MNHNS and CDR2 SASEGT. V was pared by 2 bases and J by 9 bases, with 17 bases between. CDR3 residues: CASSERSGLGATIYF. In DNA, the CDR3 is TGTGCCAGCAGTGAAAGGTCAGGATTAGGTGCCACCATATATTTT.

The chain combines TRBV28 with TRBJ2-7, with TRBD2 identical over 7 bases. The germline gives CDR1 MDHEN, CDR2 SYDVKM. The junction had 9 bases not matched to a gene; V was cut back by 3 bases and J by 4 bases. CDR3 length: 15 residues. CDR3 in amino acids: CASSFNSGGTYEQYF. The DNA of the CDR3 is TGTGCCAGCAGTTTTAATTCCGGGGGGACGTACGAGCAGTACTTC. The full variable domain, rest sourced from reference TRBV28 and TRBJ2-7, is DVKVTQSSRYLVKRTGEKVFLECVQDMDHENMFWYRQDPGLGLRLIYFSYDVKMKEKGDIPEGYSVSREKKERFSLILESASTNQTSMYLCASSFNSGGTYEQYFGPGTRLTVT.

The count of this clone is one. J is TRBJ1-2 and V is TRBV5-6, with a possible D match to TRBD1 (6 bases). This CDR3 has 15 residues. Per the germline V gene, CDR1 is SGHDT and CDR2 is YYEEEE. The V gene lost 5 bases and the J gene lost 5 bases, with 19 bases spanning the gap. In DNA form, the CDR3 reads TGTGCCAGCAGTTACCAGGGGTACCCAACTTATGGCTACACCTTC. Translation gives CASSYQGYPTYGYTF.

The chain couples TRBV28 to TRBJ2-3; D perhaps matches TRBD2 (6 bases). The CDR3 runs 13 residues. Trimming removed 10 bases from V and 1 base from J, with 12 bases in between. The germline V gene has CDR1 MDHEN and CDR2 SYDVKM. CDR3 protein: CATGVLGTDTQYF. For the CDR3, the DNA is TGTGCCACGGGGGTTCTTGGCACAGATACGCAGTATTTT.

This chain links TRBV6-1 with TRBJ1-5; D is perhaps TRBD1 (6 bases). CDR1 is MNHNS and CDR2 is SASEGT in the germline V gene. CDR3 length: 13 residues. V lost 2 bases, J lost 7 bases, and 9 bases lay in between. This CDR3 is CASSERGGQPQHF. For the CDR3, the DNA is TGTGCCAGCAGTGAAAGGGGGGGGCAGCCCCAGCATTTT.

The J gene is TRBJ2-1, the V gene TRBV5-1, with 7 bases lining up with TRBD2. The germline CDR1 and CDR2 sequences are SGHRS and YFSETQ. Germline trimming cut 2 bases from V and 3 bases from J; bases unmatched to any gene: 2. This CDR3 has 14 amino acids. CDR3: CASSLPSGYNEQFF. In nucleotides, the CDR3 is TGCGCCAGCAGCTTACCTAGCGGCTACAATGAGCAGTTCTTC.

This clone was picked up a small number of times. The J gene is TRBJ2-3, the V gene TRBV4-2; D possibly corresponds to TRBD1 (7 bases). This CDR3 spans 22 amino acids. Germline V gene data show CDR1 as LGHNA and CDR2 as YNFKEQ. V lost 1 base to trimming and J lost 0 bases, with 29 bases between them. The chain's CDR3 is CASSQAPPGGGPLPSSTDTQYF. CDR3 nucleotide sequence: TGTGCCAGCAGCCAAGCCCCCCCAGGGGGAGGCCCGTTACCCTCTAGCACAGATACGCAGTATTTT.

The chain is built from TRBV4-3 and TRBJ1-1; D is unresolved. The germline V gene encodes CDR1 LGHNA and CDR2 YSLEER. V dropped 3 bases and J dropped 0 bases, with 8 bases sitting between them. This CDR3 is 14 amino acids long. The CDR3 region has the DNA TGCGCCAGCAGCCATGAAGGAGTGAACACTGAAGCTTTCTTT. It translates to CASSHEGVNTEAFF.

The chain combines TRBV4-1 with TRBJ2-7, with 10 bases that match TRBD1. This CDR3 comprises 14 residues. The germline gives CDR1 MGHRA, CDR2 YSYEKL. With V trimmed by 3 bases and J by 2 bases, 1 base remained unmatched. The DNA for the CDR3 is TGCGCCAGCAGCCATGGGACAGGGGCCTACGAGCAGTACTTC. It codes for CASSHGTGAYEQYF.

As DNA, the CDR3 is TGTGCCAGTACCGACCAGGGGGGATTCACAGATACGCAGTATTTT. Its protein product is CASTDQGGFTDTQYF. The J gene is TRBJ2-3, the V gene TRBV19; D is possibly TRBD1 (7 bases). Trimming pared 7 bases from V and 2 bases from J, leaving 16 bases between. The CDR3 has 15 amino acids. Germline CDR1 is LNHDA and CDR2 is SQIVND (reference sequence).

The chain recombines TRBV19 with TRBJ1-1; 9 bases fit TRBD1. Trimming cost V 6 bases and J 4 bases; bases outside gene matches: 9. Germline V lookup: CDR1 LNHDA, CDR2 SQIVND (reference sequence). CDR3 length equals 15 residues. The CDR3 region has the DNA TGTGCCAGTAGGGAACAGGGACAGGGTCGCACTGAAGCTTTCTTT. Translated, it gives CASREQGQGRTEAFF.

The chain carries TRBV19 and TRBJ1-1; D not certain. V shed 5 bases and J shed 11 bases, with 12 bases lying between them. This CDR3 spans 11 amino acids. CDR1 is LNHDA and CDR2 is SQIVND in the germline V gene (reference sequence). The CDR3 loop reads CASSEGRNAFF. The DNA of the CDR3 is TGTGCCAGTAGTGAAGGGAGGAATGCTTTCTTT.

With respect to this clone: One end of the junction varies from germline; a read error may be responsible. The chain couples TRBV29-1 to TRBJ2-1, with 7 bases matching TRBD1. The CDR3 has 11 residues. Germline CDR1 is SQVTM and CDR2 is ANQGSEA. CDR3: CNVDRDNEQFF. In DNA form, the CDR3 reads TGCAACGTTGACAGGGACAATGAGCAGTTCTTC.

This chain uses TRBV4-1 with TRBJ2-3, with D maybe TRBD1 (6 bases). The V and J ends lost 1 base and 3 bases respectively, with 17 bases between them. CDR1 is MGHRA, CDR2 YSYEKL, per germline. The CDR3 sequence is 17 residues long. The CDR3 sequence is CASSQGTAGVGTDTQYF. CDR3 coding DNA: TGCGCCAGCAGCCAAGGGACAGCAGGGGTGGGGACAGATACGCAGTATTTT.